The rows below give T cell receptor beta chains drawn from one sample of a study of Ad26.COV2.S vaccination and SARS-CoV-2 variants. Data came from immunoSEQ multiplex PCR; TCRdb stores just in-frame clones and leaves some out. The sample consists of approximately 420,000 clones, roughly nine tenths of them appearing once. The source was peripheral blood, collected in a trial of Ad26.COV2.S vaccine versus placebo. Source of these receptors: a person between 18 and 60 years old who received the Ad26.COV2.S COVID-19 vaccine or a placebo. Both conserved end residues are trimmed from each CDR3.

ASSLSGLYSPLH,TRBJ1-6,TRBV27
ASSLASGPNYNEQF,TRBJ2-1,TRBV7-8
ASSPTAGEQY,TRBJ2-7,TRBV12-3/TRBV12-4
ASSPGLAGGLAKNIQY,TRBJ2-4,TRBV4-1
ASSDGQFNTEAF,TRBJ1-1,TRBV2
ASSQGSGATYEQY,TRBJ2-7,TRBV4-2
ASSLKVTNPF,TRBJ1-1,TRBV9
ASSFGGNTEAF,TRBJ1-1,TRBV12-3/TRBV12-4
ASSLAGTSGTDTQY,TRBJ2-3,TRBV7-2
ASSEDWGTSGANVLT,TRBJ2-6,TRBV25-1
ASTEGASYEQY,TRBJ2-7,TRBV7-9
ASSPDGAYEQY,TRBJ2-7,TRBV6-5
ASSYGTGGPANTGELF,TRBJ2-2,TRBV6-2/TRBV6-3
ASSLALDTGELF,TRBJ2-2,TRBV13
ATSRAGTGETQY,TRBJ2-5,TRBV15
ATKDRQETQY,TRBJ2-5,TRBV10-1
ASSLGSSGNTIY,TRBJ1-3,TRBV3-1/TRBV3-2
ASSFGQGGGYT,TRBJ1-2,TRBV12-3/TRBV12-4
ASSLAYPDNEQF,TRBJ2-1,TRBV7-9
ASSMSPGSQETQY,TRBJ2-5,TRBV19
ATSTRDSQAF,TRBJ1-1,TRBV15
ASSPGYGYT,TRBJ1-2,TRBV19
ASSQGAYNTEAF,TRBJ1-1,TRBV6-5
ASSQVFRGSFKNTEAF,TRBJ1-1,TRBV4-2
ASSVAEGFWNEQF,TRBJ2-1,TRBV9
ASSLVTGLGSAGELF,TRBJ2-2,TRBV5-1
ASDPQVNTEAF,TRBJ1-1,TRBV11-2
ASSRDRNSPLH,TRBJ1-6,TRBV18
ASSYWGDDTQY,TRBJ2-3,TRBV5-1
ASSLRTGHTLSYEQY,TRBJ2-7,TRBV5-4
ASSFRVVGGTYEQY,TRBJ2-7,TRBV7-9
ASSDGQGGGRQPQH,TRBJ1-5,TRBV25-1
ASSPDRLYGYT,TRBJ1-2,TRBV19
ASSKGLAGGLLDTQY,TRBJ2-3,TRBV5-1
ASRGSGQGAGEQY,TRBJ2-7,TRBV6-5
ASNLGQGTGELF,TRBJ2-2,TRBV2
ASSRGLNTEAF,TRBJ1-1,TRBV3-1/TRBV3-2
ASSSILRGASTDTQY,TRBJ2-3,TRBV27
ASSHLPQPFRGYGYT,TRBJ1-2,TRBV18
ASSADRFRYGYT,TRBJ1-2,TRBV5-4
ASNPAGGPGETQY,TRBJ2-5,TRBV28
AIRPGQGYEQY,TRBJ2-7,TRBV10-3
ASSQSPRDTQF,TRBJ2-1,TRBV3-1/TRBV3-2
ASSGERGVGTQY,TRBJ2-5,TRBV2
ASSHAGSGGSYEQY,TRBJ2-7,TRBV7-6
ASSWTGGGGEKLF,TRBJ1-4,TRBV7-2